This TCR beta chain was profiled in a study of T cells after yellow fever vaccination. There are 16 residues in the CDR3. Germline lookup yields CDR1 SGHDT and CDR2 YYEEEE. Trimming cost V 0 bases and J 3 bases, with 15 bases left between them. In making TCR cDNA, 5'RACE template switching added a universal primer site and UMIs to it. TCRdb redid the calling of the 5' RACE reads with MiXCR, one entry per CDR3 protein. The profile covers 50,000 to 75,000 distinct CDR3 sequences, with about 5.6% appearing a single time and roughly 31% taken by the ten largest. General observations from the study: A small proportion of clonotypes was detected in both the CD4 and CD8 compartments. Post-booster repertoires contained most primary-vaccination clones again (about 95% CD4, around 88% CD8).

The chain has TRBV5-6 and TRBJ1-1, with D perhaps matching TRBD1 (5 bases). This clonotype originated in a man younger than 35 who received the YFV17D yellow fever vaccine. The source was PBMCs, either bulk or a sorted T-cell subset (CD4+, CD8+, memory, or dextramer-sorted; not recorded which), collected on the day of the yellow fever booster vaccination. The CDR3 bases are TGTGCCAGCAGCTTGGGGGTGGGACGTTCCGACACTGAAGCTTTCTTT. The encoded protein is CASSLGVGRSDTEAFF.